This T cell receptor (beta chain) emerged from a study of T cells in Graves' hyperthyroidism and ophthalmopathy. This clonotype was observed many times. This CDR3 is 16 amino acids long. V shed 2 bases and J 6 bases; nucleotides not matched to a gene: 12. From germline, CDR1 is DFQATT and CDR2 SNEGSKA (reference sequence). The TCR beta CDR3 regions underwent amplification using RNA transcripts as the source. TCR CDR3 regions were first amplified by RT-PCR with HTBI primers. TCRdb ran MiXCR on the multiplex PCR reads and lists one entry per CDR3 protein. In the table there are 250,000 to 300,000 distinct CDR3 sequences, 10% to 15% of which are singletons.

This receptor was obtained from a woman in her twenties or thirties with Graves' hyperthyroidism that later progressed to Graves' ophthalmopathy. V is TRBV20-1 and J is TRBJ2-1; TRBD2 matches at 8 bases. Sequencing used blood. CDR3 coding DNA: TGCAGTGCTAGATCCCCCGGGACTAGAGGGAGCAATGAGCAGTTCTTC. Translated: CSARSPGTRGSNEQFF.